This T cell receptor beta chain was observed in a study of T cell changes during pregnancy in multiple sclerosis. In its sample, this clone was seen once. CDR1 is GTSNPN and CDR2 is SVGIG in the germline V gene (reference sequence). Trimming took 1 base from V and 1 from J, leaving 13 bases between them. The CDR3 is 15 residues long. Data came from immunoSEQ multiplex PCR; TCRdb stores just in-frame clones and leaves some out. The table shows 53,000 or so clones, with approximately 94% occurring only once. The sequencing used CD4+ T cells from peripheral blood mononuclear cells, collected in the second trimester of pregnancy. The receptor was isolated from a female donor with multiple sclerosis, enrolled in a pregnancy study. The chain recombines TRBV30 with TRBJ1-2; D ambiguous. CDR3 nucleotide sequence: TGTGCCTGGAGTGAGCGGCGATCAATTAACTATGGCTACACCTTC. Residues: CAWSERRSINYGYTF.